The sequence of this T cell receptor (beta chain) was determined in a study of cytomegalovirus exposure and HLA in healthy donors. As for the study in general: Genotyping showed 70% to 90% of approximately 430 donors falling in the Caucasian-associated ancestry cluster. Whole-study results and caveats: TCR beta chains associated with HLA were, in a later analysis, more clonally expanded than equally common others.

Primers included in the PCR were 60 Vbeta and 13 Jbeta primers. Sequencing used immunoSEQ multiplex PCR; TCRdb keeps in-frame clones, though not all of them. The table shows fewer than 150,000 clones, with roughly 82% occurring only once. Notes on this clone: Its specificity is unknown.

CDR3 length: 17 amino acids. V was clipped by 0 bases and J by 2 bases; unmatched bases: 2. Germline V gene lookup returns CDR1 LNHNV and CDR2 YYDKDF (reference sequence). Sequences were obtained from PBMCs. The sequence came from a human donor in good health. The V call is TRBV15, the J call TRBJ2-4; TRBD2 matches 12 bases. The CDR3 nucleotides read TGTGCCACCAGCAGAGACCTAGCGGGAGGGCCCAAAAACATTCAGTACTTC. It specifies CATSRDLAGGPKNIQYF. Complete variable domain (other parts from reference TRBV15 and TRBJ2-4): DAMVIQNPRYQVTQFGKPVTLSCSQTLNHNVMYWYQQKSSQAPKLLFHYYDKDFNNEADTPDNFQSRRPNTSFCFLDIRSPGLGDTAMYLCATSRDLAGGPKNIQYFGAGTRLSVL.